The 26 T cell receptor beta chains listed next were all sequenced from one sample in a study of shared clonotypes between healthy human individuals. Clones were read by immunoSEQ multiplex PCR, and TCRdb kept only the in-frame ones, dropping some. This table has roughly 500,000 clones, around 80% appearing once. Sequencing was performed on PBMCs. These receptors were obtained from a woman aged 40 to 50 in good health. Some clones in this sample may be carry-over from other donors' samples.

This chain uses TRBV6-1 with TRBJ2-2; the match to TRBD1 covers 8 bases. The CDR3 covers 15 residues. Germline-derived CDR1 and CDR2 are MNHNS and SASEGT. Trimming cost V 4 bases and J 1 base; bases outside gene matches: 2. This CDR3 reads CASSGGTGNTGELFF. The CDR3, as DNA: TGTGCCAGCAGTGGCGGGACAGGGAACACCGGGGAGCTGTTTTTT.

In DNA, the CDR3 is TGTGCCAGCAGCGCTGGACGTTTGAACACTGAAGCTTTCTTT. Its protein is CASSAGRLNTEAFF. The chain couples TRBV9 to TRBJ1-1; D remains unclear. The germline V gene encodes CDR1 SGDLS and CDR2 YYNGEE. This CDR3 is built from 14 residues. V shed 3 bases and J shed 0 bases, with 9 bases lying between them.

This chain connects TRBV29-1 to TRBJ2-3; D unclear. The germline V gene encodes CDR1 SQVTM and CDR2 ANQGSEA. This CDR3 region has 13 residues. With 7 bases removed from V and 2 bases from J, the gap between germline ends came to 13 bases. The CDR3 here is CSDVSLITDTQYF. CDR3 coding DNA: TGCAGCGACGTTTCACTAATCACAGATACGCAGTATTTT.

The chain is built from TRBV19 and TRBJ2-1, with D possibly TRBD2 on 5 matching bases. Trimming removed 1 base at V and 5 bases at J, with 9 bases between. The CDR3 has 14 amino acids. CDR1 and CDR2 (germline): LNHDA, SQIVND (reference sequence). The CDR3 region is CASSIGRRDNEQFF. In nucleotides, the CDR3 is TGTGCCAGTAGTATAGGCAGGCGGGACAATGAGCAGTTCTTC. Drawing the rest from reference TRBV19 and TRBJ2-1, the complete variable domain is DGGITQSPKYLFRKEGQNVTLSCEQNLNHDAMYWYRQDPGQGLRLIYYSQIVNDFQKGDIAEGYSVSREKKESFPLTVTSAQKNPTAFYLCASSIGRRDNEQFFGPGTRLTVL.

This clone was counted ten times or more. The chain uses TRBV28 and TRBJ2-7; 7 nucleotides align to TRBD1. Trimming took 6 bases from V and 7 from J; bases not matched to a gene: 9. The CDR3 loop spans 13 amino acids. CDR1 and CDR2 (germline): MDHEN, SYDVKM. CDR3 residues: CASRTGNVGEQYF. The CDR3 DNA sequence: TGTGCCAGCAGGACAGGGAATGTTGGGGAGCAGTACTTC.

This sequence joins TRBV30 and TRBJ1-2, with TRBD1 matching 7 bases. Germline CDR1 is GTSNPN and CDR2 is SVGIG (reference sequence). Germline trimming cut 2 bases from V and 7 bases from J; bases unmatched to any gene: 7. The CDR3 covers 13 residues. The CDR3 DNA reads as TGTGCCTGGAGTACCAAGGGGGCTCGTGGCTACACCTTC. It yields the protein CAWSTKGARGYTF.

The chain uses TRBV7-3 and TRBJ2-4; D is unclear. CDR3 length: 14 amino acids. V gave up 5 bases and J gave up 7 bases, with 15 bases separating them. Germline V gene sequence: CDR1 SGHTA, CDR2 FQGTGA. CDR3 nucleotides: TGTGCCAGCAGCCCCAAAGGAGAAACGAACATTCAGTACTTC. Residues: CASSPKGETNIQYF.

The rearrangement links TRBV2 to TRBJ2-7; the D gene could be TRBD1 or TRBD2 (5 bases each). Deletions cut 5 bases from V and 2 bases from J, with 16 bases between. The CDR3 is 15 amino acids. Germline V gene lookup returns CDR1 SNHLY and CDR2 FYNNEI. The DNA of the CDR3 is TGTGCCAGCAGTCTACTAGGGGATAGCGCCTACGAGCAGTACTTC. Residues: CASSLLGDSAYEQYF. Full variable domain (remainder filled in from reference TRBV2 and TRBJ2-7): EPEVTQTPSHQVTQMGQEVILRCVPISNHLYFYWYRQILGQKVEFLVSFYNNEISEKSEIFDDQFSVERPDGSNFTLKIRSTKLEDSAMYFCASSLLGDSAYEQYFGPGTRLTVT.

The chain employs TRBV6-4 and TRBJ2-1, with D unclear. The ends were cut back, 10 bases at V and 5 bases at J, with 3 bases in the middle. CDR3 length: 9 residues. Germline values: CDR1 MRHNA, CDR2 SNTAGT. For the CDR3, the DNA is TGTGCCACCGACAATGAGCAGTTCTTC. This encodes CATDNEQFF.

The sample holds a few counts of this clone. This chain links TRBV2 with TRBJ1-4; 7 nucleotides match TRBD1. The CDR3 is 15 amino acids. J gave up 4 bases and V 4 bases, and 6 bases lay outside the gene matches. The V gene's germline CDR1 is SNHLY and CDR2 FYNNEI. The CDR3 reads CASSAYRGGNEKLFF. The CDR3 region has the DNA TGTGCCAGCAGTGCCTACAGGGGAGGTAATGAAAAACTGTTTTTT.

This clone was found a few times. The chain joins TRBV4-2 to TRBJ1-1; D remains unclear. Trimming shortened V by 5 bases and J by 1 base, and 14 bases separated the two germline ends. The CDR3 length is 15 residues. Germline CDR1 LGHNA, CDR2 YNFKEQ. CDR3 loop: CASSLGLGPNTEAFF. The CDR3 DNA follows: TGTGCCAGCAGCTTAGGGCTTGGCCCGAACACTGAAGCTTTCTTT.

The sample holds a few counts of this clone. The V and J genes are TRBV30 and TRBJ1-5; D possibly corresponds to TRBD1 (5 bases). The CDR3 length is 13 residues. Trimming removed 7 bases at V and 7 bases at J, with 17 bases between. The germline V gene encodes CDR1 GTSNPN and CDR2 SVGIG (reference sequence). CDR3 amino acids: CASGSVVGQPQHF. The CDR3 coding sequence is TGTGCCTCAGGGTCGGTAGTCGGACAGCCCCAGCATTTT. The full variable domain, its missing parts supplied by reference TRBV30 and TRBJ1-5, is SQTIHQWPATLVQPVGSPLSLECTVEGTSNPNLYWYRQAAGRGLQLLFYSVGIGQISSEVPQNLSASRPQDRQFILSSKKLLLSDSGFYLCASGSVVGQPQHFGDGTRLSIL.

This clone was counted at least ten times. The chain is built from TRBV6-6 and TRBJ1-5, with a weak D call TRBD1 (6 bases). The ends were cut back, 7 bases at V and 3 bases at J, with 16 bases in the middle. Looked up from germline, CDR1 is MNHNY and CDR2 is SVGAGI (reference sequence). This CDR3 is 15 amino acids long. This CDR3 is CASIRATGYNQPQHF. CDR3 nucleotides: TGTGCCAGCATCAGGGCGACAGGATACAATCAGCCCCAGCATTTT.

V and J are TRBV18 and TRBJ2-2, with D possibly matching TRBD1 (5 bases). In germline, CDR1 is KGHSH, CDR2 LQKENI. CDR3 length equals 13 residues. The V and J ends lost 2 bases and 7 bases respectively, with 8 bases between them. CDR3 coding DNA: TGTGCCAGCTCACCAGGGGCGATCGGGGAGCTGTTTTTT. Protein product: CASSPGAIGELFF.

The chain recombines TRBV30 with TRBJ2-1; tentatively, D is TRBD2 (7 bases). The germline CDR1 and CDR2 sequences are GTSNPN and SVGIG (reference sequence). This CDR3 contains 15 residues. V was shortened by 1 base and J by 2 bases, with 12 bases between the two germline ends. CDR3: CAWSEGGNAYNEQFF. The CDR3 DNA reads as TGTGCCTGGAGTGAGGGGGGGAATGCCTACAATGAGCAGTTCTTC.

This clone has a handful of counts. V is TRBV2 and J is TRBJ2-5, with D hard to call. The CDR3 totals 14 residues. The V gene's germline CDR1 is SNHLY and CDR2 FYNNEI. Trimming stripped 4 bases from V and 1 base from J, with 10 bases between. The CDR3 sequence: CASSVDRGQETQYF. The CDR3 region has the DNA TGTGCCAGCAGTGTGGACCGCGGCCAAGAGACCCAGTACTTC.

V is TRBV4-2 and J is TRBJ2-1; D is uncertain. Germline CDR1 is LGHNA and CDR2 is YNFKEQ. V was shortened by 0 bases and J by 0 bases, with 9 bases between the two germline ends. The CDR3 sequence is 16 residues long. The CDR3 loop is CASSQEPADSYNEQFF. The CDR3 DNA is TGTGCCAGCAGCCAAGAGCCGGCGGACTCCTACAATGAGCAGTTCTTC.

This chain connects TRBV19 to TRBJ1-1; D is ambiguous. V was pared by 3 bases and J by 4 bases, with 12 bases between. Germline-derived CDR1 and CDR2 are LNHDA and SQIVND (reference sequence). The CDR3 is made up of 14 amino acids. The CDR3 reads CASSIMGTSTEAFF. The DNA for the CDR3 is TGTGCCAGTAGTATTATGGGAACCTCCACTGAAGCTTTCTTT.

The V call is TRBV27, the J call TRBJ2-1; D unclear. Per germline, CDR1 MNHEY and CDR2 SMNVEV (reference sequence). The CDR3 consists of 13 residues. Trimming took 5 bases from V and 4 from J, leaving 9 bases between them. The CDR3: CASSDGGYNEQFF. The CDR3 DNA reads TGTGCCAGCAGTGATGGCGGATACAATGAGCAGTTCTTC.

This chain uses TRBV10-3 with TRBJ1-5; 9 bases line up with TRBD1. V shed 5 bases and J 7 bases; nucleotides not matched to a gene: 9. Germline V gene data show CDR1 as ENHRY and CDR2 as SYGVKD. This CDR3 is 15 amino acids long. CDR3 sequence: CAISTGTGFIQPQHF. CDR3 bases: TGTGCCATCAGTACCGGGACAGGGTTTATCCAGCCCCAGCATTTT.

For the CDR3, the DNA is TGTGCCAGTAGTATGAGGGAGGTAGTTCCGAATCAGCCCCAGCATTTT. Amino acids: CASSMREVVPNQPQHF. The chain combines TRBV19 with TRBJ1-5; D not resolved. V was shortened by 3 bases and J by 4 bases, with 16 bases between the two germline ends. Germline lookup yields CDR1 LNHDA and CDR2 SQIVND (reference sequence). The CDR3 has 16 residues.

The genes are TRBV18 and TRBJ2-1; the match to TRBD2 covers 7 bases. Germline lookup yields CDR1 KGHSH and CDR2 LQKENI. Trimming at V came to 3 bases and at J to 1 base, leaving 6 bases not matched to a gene. This CDR3 is 16 amino acids long. In nucleotides, the CDR3 is TGTGCCAGCTCACCCCCGGGCGGGAGTTCCTACAATGAGCAGTTCTTC. Protein sequence: CASSPPGGSSYNEQFF.

As for this clone: Possible read error: a much larger clone is one base away. This specimen includes other DNA sequences encoding the same CDR3. The rearrangement joins TRBV9 to TRBJ2-5; 9 positions match TRBD2. The CDR3 consists of 14 residues. CDR1 is SGDLS and CDR2 is YYNGEE in the germline V gene. After removal of 4 bases from V and 5 bases from J, the junction contained 6 bases not matched to a gene. The CDR3 reads CASSFSGSEETQYF. The CDR3 bases are TGTGCCAGCAGCTTTAGCGGGAGCGAGGAGACCCAGTACTTC.

Of note for this clone: The same CDR3 arises from other DNA sequences in this sample as well. The chain links TRBV4-3 to TRBJ2-3; D might be TRBD2 (5 bases). The V end was cut by 0 bases, the J end by 4 bases, with 8 bases between. The CDR3 runs 14 residues. The germline CDR1 and CDR2 sequences are LGHNA and YSLEER. The CDR3 reads CASSQERRADTQYF. For the CDR3, the DNA is TGCGCCAGCAGCCAAGAACGGCGGGCAGATACGCAGTATTTT.

The chain has TRBV5-1 and TRBJ2-2; D not resolved. Looked up from germline, CDR1 is SGHRS and CDR2 is YFSETQ. Trimming left V 0 bases short and J 7 bases short, with 13 bases between. There are 15 residues in the CDR3. Here the CDR3 DNA reads TGCGCCAGCAGCTTGGAGGGTCCGTGGGGCGGGGAGCTGTTTTTT. Protein product: CASSLEGPWGGELFF.

This rearrangement joins TRBV9 to TRBJ1-2, with no clear D. The CDR3 runs 14 residues. Germline values: CDR1 SGDLS, CDR2 YYNGEE. V was shortened by 0 bases and J by 4 bases, with 10 bases between the two germline ends. CDR3 DNA: TGTGCCAGCAGCGTAGAGGCCCACGCCTATGGCTACACCTTC. It specifies CASSVEAHAYGYTF.